The present T cell receptor (beta chain) was sequenced within a study of early T cells in non-severe SARS-CoV-2 infection. The TCR library protocol was used to attach unique molecular identifiers. These identifiers were attached to individual cDNA molecules. TCRdb processed the 5' RACE reads anew with MiXCR; each CDR3 protein has one entry. Here the sample spans some 120,000 distinct CDR3 sequences, more than 13% being singletons. This CDR3 has 14 residues. V dropped 3 bases and J dropped 7 bases, with 10 bases sitting between them. The receptor was isolated from an adult who was a healthcare worker with PCR-confirmed SARS-CoV-2 infection or an uninfected control (not recorded which). The sample was whole blood. The chain employs TRBV12-3 or TRBV12-4 and TRBJ1-6, with D tentatively TRBD1 (6 bases). CDR3 coding DNA: TGTGCCAGCAGTTTCTTCAGGGGAAATTCACCCCTCCACTTT. Protein: CASSFFRGNSPLHF.